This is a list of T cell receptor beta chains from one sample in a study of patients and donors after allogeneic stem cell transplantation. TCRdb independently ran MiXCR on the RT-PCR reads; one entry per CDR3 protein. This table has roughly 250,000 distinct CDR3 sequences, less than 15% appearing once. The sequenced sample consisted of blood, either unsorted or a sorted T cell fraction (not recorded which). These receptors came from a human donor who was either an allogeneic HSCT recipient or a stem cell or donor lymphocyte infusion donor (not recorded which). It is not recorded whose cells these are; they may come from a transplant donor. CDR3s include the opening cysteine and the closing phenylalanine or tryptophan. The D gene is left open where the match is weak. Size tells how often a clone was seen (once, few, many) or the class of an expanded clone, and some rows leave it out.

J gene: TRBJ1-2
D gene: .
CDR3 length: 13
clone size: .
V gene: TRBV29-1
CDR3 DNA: TGCAGCTTTGAAGATGCGGGGGGGGCGGGCTACACCTTC
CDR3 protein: CSFEDAGGAGYTF

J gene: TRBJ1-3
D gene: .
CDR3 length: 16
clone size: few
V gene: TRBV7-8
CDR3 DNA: TGTGCCAGCAGCTTGATAAGGGGCTCCTCTGGAAACACCATATATTTT
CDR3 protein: CASSLIRGSSGNTIYF

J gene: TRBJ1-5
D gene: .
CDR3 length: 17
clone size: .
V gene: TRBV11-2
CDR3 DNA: TGTGCCAGCAGCTTAGATCAAGGCGGTGGAGGCAATCAGCCCCAGCATTTT
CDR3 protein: CASSLDQGGGGNQPQHF

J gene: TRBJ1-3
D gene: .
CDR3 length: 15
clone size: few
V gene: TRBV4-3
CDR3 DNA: TGCGCCAGCAGCCAAGGCAGGGTTCGCGGAAACACCATATATTTT
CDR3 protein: CASSQGRVRGNTIYF

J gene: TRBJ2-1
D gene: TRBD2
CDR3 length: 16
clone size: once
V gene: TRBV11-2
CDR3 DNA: TGTGCCAGCAGCTCCGAAGCGGGAGTTGGTGGCAATGAGCAGTTCTTC
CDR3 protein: CASSSEAGVGGNEQFF

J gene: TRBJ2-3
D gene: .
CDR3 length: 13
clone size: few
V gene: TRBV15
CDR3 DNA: TGTGCCACCAGCAGAGGCCGGGAGTATACGCAGTATTTT
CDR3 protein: CATSRGREYTQYF

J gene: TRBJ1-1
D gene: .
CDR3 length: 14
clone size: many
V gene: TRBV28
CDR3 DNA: TGTGCCAGCAGTCCGCAGGGAACGAGCACTGAAGCTTTCTTT
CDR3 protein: CASSPQGTSTEAFF

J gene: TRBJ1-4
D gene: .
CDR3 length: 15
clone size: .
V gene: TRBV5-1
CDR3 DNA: TGCGCCAGCAGCTTGGATGGAGTTGGACCTCAAAAACTGTTTTTT
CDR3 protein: CASSLDGVGPQKLFF

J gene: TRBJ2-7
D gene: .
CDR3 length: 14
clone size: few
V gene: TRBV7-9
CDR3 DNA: TGTGCCAGCAGCTTAGTGGCAGTCAACTACGAGCAGTACTTC
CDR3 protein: CASSLVAVNYEQYF

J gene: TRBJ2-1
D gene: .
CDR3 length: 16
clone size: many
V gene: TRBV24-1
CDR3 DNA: TGTGCCACCAGTGATAGGGGGCGGGGTTACTACAATGAGCAGTTCTTC
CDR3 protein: CATSDRGRGYYNEQFF

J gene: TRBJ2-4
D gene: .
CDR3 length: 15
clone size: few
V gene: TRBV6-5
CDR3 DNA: TGTGCCAGCAGTTACGGGGGGGCGAAAAAAAACATTCAGTACTTC
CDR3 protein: CASSYGGAKKNIQYF

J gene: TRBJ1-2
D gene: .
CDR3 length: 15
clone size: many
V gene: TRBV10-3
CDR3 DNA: TGTGCCATCAGGAGACAGCTAGATGAAAACTATGGCTACACCTTC
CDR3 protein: CAIRRQLDENYGYTF

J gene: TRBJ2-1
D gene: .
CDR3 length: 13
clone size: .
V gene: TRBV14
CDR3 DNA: TGTGCCAGCAGCAAGTTCGACAGCAATGAGCAGTTCTTC
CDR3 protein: CASSKFDSNEQFF

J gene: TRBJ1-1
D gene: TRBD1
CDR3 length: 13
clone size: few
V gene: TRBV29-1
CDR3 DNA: TGCAGCGTTGAGGGGCAGGGGGTGACTGAAGCTTTCTTT
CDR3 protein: CSVEGQGVTEAFF

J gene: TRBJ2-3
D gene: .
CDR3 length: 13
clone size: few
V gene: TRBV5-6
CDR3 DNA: TGTGCCAGCAGCTTGGATTTTAGAGATACGCAGTATTTT
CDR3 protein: CASSLDFRDTQYF

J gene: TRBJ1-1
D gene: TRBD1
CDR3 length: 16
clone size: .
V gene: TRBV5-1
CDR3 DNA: TGCGCCAGCAGCCTGGGGGACAGGGCGGAGTACACTGAAGCTTTCTTT
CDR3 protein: CASSLGDRAEYTEAFF

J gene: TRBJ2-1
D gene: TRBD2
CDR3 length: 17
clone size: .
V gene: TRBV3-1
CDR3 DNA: TGTGCCAGCAGCCAAGGTTCTGCTAGCGGGAGGGTCAATGAGCAGTTCTTC
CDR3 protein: CASSQGSASGRVNEQFF

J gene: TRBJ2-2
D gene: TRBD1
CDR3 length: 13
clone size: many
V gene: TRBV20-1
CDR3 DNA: TGCAGTGCGTCCGGGACAGGGGAAAGGGAGCTGTTTTTT
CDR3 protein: CSASGTGERELFF

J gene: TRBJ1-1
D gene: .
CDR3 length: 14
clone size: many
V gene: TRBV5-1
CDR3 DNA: TGCGCCAGCAGCTGGACACATTCGAGGACTGAAGCTTTCTTT
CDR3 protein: CASSWTHSRTEAFF

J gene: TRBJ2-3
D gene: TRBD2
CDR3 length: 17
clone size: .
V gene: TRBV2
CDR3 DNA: TGTGCCAGCAGTGAACTAGGACTAGCGGGGGGTGCAGATACGCAGTATTTT
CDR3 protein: CASSELGLAGGADTQYF

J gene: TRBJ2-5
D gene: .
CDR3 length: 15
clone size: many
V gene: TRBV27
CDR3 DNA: TGTGCCAGCAGCCACAGCCGTGGGGGGCGGGAGACCCAGTACTTC
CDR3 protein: CASSHSRGGRETQYF

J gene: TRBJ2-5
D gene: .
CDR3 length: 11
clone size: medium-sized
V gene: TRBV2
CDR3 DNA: TGTGCCAGCGGATTAGTAGAGACCCAGTACTTC
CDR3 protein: CASGLVETQYF

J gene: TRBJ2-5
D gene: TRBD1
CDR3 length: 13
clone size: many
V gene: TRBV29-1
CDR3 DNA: TGCAGCGTTGCACACAGGGGGACGGAGACCCAGTACTTC
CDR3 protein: CSVAHRGTETQYF

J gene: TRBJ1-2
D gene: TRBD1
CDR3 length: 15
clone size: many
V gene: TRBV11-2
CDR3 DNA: TGTGCCAGCAGCCCCCGACAGGGTGATAACTATGGCTACACCTTC
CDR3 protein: CASSPRQGDNYGYTF

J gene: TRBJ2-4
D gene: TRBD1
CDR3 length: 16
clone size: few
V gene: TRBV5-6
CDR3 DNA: TGTGCCAGCAGCTTAGCGGGGACAGGGGATTTGAACATTCAGTACTTC
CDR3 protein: CASSLAGTGDLNIQYF

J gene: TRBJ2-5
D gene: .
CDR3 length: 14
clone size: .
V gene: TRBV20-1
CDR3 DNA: TGCAGTGCCCTCCCTGGCGGGGTACAAGAGACCCAGTACTTC
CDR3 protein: CSALPGGVQETQYF

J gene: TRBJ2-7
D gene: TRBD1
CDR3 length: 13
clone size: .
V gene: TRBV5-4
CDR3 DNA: TGTGCCAGCAGCCTTGACAGGGATACCGAGCAGTACTTC
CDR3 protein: CASSLDRDTEQYF

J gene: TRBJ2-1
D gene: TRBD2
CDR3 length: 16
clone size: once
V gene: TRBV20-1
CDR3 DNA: TGCAGCTTGCTACGGACTAGCCAAATGAAACACAACGAGCAGTTCTTC
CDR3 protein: CSLLRTSQMKHNEQFF